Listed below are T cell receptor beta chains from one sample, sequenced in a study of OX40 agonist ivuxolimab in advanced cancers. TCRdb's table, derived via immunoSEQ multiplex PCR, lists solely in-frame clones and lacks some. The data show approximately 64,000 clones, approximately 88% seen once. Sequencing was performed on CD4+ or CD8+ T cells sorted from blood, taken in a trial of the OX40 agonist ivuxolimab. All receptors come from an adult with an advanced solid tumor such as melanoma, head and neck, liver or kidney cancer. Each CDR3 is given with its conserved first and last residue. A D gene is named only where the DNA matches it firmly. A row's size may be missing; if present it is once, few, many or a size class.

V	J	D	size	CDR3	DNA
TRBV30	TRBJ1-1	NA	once	CAWADRLTEAFF	TGTGCCTGGGCCGACAGGTTGACTGAAGCTTTCTTT
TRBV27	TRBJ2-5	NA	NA	CASSLIAKQETQYF	TGTGCCAGCAGTTTAATTGCGAAACAAGAGACCCAGTACTTC
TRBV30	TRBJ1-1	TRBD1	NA	CAWIAATGGGFRTEAFF	TGTGCCTGGATCGCAGCAACAGGGGGCGGTTTTCGGACTGAAGCTTTCTTT
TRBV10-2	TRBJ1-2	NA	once	CASSDGGAYGYTF	TGCGCCAGCAGTGACGGGGGGGCCTATGGCTACACCTTC
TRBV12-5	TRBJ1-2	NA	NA	CASGSEPPRDRTNYGYTF	TGTGCTAGTGGTTCCGAGCCTCCTAGGGACCGAACTAACTATGGCTACACCTTC
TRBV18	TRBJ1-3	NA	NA	CASSPVGTGNTIYF	TGTGCCAGCTCACCAGTAGGGACTGGAAACACCATATATTTT
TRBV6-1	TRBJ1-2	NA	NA	CASSAMAPGGEGYGYTF	TGTGCCAGCAGTGCCATGGCTCCGGGAGGGGAGGGGTATGGCTACACCTTC
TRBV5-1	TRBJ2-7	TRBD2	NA	CASSTLAGVSYEQYF	TGCGCCAGCAGCACCCTAGCGGGAGTTTCCTACGAGCAGTACTTC
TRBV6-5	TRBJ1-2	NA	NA	CASSYSWDISNYGYTF	TGTGCCAGCAGTTACTCGTGGGACATTTCTAACTATGGCTACACCTTC
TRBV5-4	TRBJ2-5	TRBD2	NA	CASRPRGTSGEETQYF	TGTGCCAGCAGACCCCGTGGGACTAGCGGGGAAGAGACCCAGTACTTC
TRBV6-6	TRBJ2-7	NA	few	CATLGSLTYEQYF	TGTGCCACCCTGGGAAGCCTGACTTACGAGCAGTACTTC
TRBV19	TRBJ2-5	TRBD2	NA	CASSILAGGVETQYF	TGTGCCAGTAGTATTCTAGCGGGAGGCGTTGAGACCCAGTACTTC
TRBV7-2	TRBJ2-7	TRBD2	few	CASSLGGAGAYEQYF	TGTGCCAGCAGCTTAGGGGGAGCGGGAGCCTACGAGCAGTACTTC
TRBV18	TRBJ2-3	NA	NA	CASSPRSVDSPKADTQYF	TGTGCCAGCTCACCAAGATCTGTGGACAGTCCTAAGGCAGATACGCAGTATTTT
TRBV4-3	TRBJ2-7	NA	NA	CASSKILGYEQYF	TGCGCCAGCAGCAAAATTTTAGGTTACGAGCAGTACTTC